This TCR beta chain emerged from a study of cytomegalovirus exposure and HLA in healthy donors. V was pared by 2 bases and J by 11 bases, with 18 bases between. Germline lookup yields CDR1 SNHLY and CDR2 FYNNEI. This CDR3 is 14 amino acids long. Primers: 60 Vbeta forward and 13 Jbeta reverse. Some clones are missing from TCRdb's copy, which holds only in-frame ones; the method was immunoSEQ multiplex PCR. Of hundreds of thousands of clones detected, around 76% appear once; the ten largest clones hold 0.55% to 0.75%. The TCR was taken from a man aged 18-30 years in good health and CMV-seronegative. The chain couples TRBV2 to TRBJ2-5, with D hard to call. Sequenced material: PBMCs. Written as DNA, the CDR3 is TGTGCCAGCAGTGAACGGAGAACCGTCCTTGAGCAGTACTTC. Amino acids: CASSERRTVLEQYF.